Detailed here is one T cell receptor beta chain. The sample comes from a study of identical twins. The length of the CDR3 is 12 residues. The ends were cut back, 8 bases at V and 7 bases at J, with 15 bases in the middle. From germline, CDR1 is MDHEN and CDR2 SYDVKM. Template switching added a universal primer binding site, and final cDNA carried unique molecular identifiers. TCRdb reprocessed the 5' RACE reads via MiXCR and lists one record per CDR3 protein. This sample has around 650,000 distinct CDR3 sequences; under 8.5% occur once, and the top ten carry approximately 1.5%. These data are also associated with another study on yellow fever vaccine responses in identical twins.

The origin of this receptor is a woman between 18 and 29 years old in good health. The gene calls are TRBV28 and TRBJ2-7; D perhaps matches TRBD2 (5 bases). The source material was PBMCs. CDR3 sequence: CASLRAPGEQYF. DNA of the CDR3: TGTGCCAGCCTACGGGCACCGGGGGAGCAGTACTTC.